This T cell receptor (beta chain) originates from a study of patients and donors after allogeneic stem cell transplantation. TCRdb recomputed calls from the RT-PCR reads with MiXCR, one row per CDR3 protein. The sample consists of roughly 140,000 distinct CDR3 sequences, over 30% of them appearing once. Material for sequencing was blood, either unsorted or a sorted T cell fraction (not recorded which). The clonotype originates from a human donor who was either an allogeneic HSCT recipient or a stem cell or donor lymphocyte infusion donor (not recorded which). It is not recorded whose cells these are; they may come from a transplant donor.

CDR3 sequence (DNA): TGTGCCAGCAGTTACTCCGGGACAGCCAACTACAATGAGCAGTTCTTC. Translated: CASSYSGTANYNEQFF. V is TRBV6-6 and J is TRBJ2-1; 7 nucleotides match TRBD1. Trimming at V came to 0 bases and at J to 3 bases, leaving 5 bases not matched to a gene. Germline V lookup: CDR1 MNHNY, CDR2 SVGAGI (reference sequence). The CDR3 spans 16 residues.